This T cell receptor beta chain was sequenced during a study of cytotoxic CD8 clonotypes in ibrutinib-treated CLL. In the case of this clone: Antigen specificity is unknown.

Cryopreserved PBMCs supplied about 2 micrograms of genomic DNA for TCR beta libraries. Study-level points and caveats: Clonality correlated strongly with circulating CD8+ T cells and exceeded age-matched healthy donors at baseline. Ibrutinib response saw clonality rise, and progression saw it return toward baseline.

Libraries were prepared by immunoSEQ multiplex PCR; TCRdb keeps only in-frame clonotypes and omits some of them. Seen here are more than 200,000 clones, 79% observed once, and the top ten hold more than 9.5%. Trimming removed 0 bases from V and 5 bases from J, with 13 bases in between. The CDR3 has 16 amino acids. The sequenced sample was PBMCs, obtained after 12 months of ibrutinib treatment. The chain combines TRBV23-1 with TRBJ2-2, with D possibly TRBD2 on 6 matching bases. TRBV23-1 is filed as an ORF, its function uncertain. This TCR came from a human donor with chronic lymphocytic leukemia. For the CDR3, the DNA is TGCGCCAGCAGTCAATCGTGCGGGGAGAAGACCGGGGAGCTGTTTTTT. This codes for CASSQSCGEKTGELFF.